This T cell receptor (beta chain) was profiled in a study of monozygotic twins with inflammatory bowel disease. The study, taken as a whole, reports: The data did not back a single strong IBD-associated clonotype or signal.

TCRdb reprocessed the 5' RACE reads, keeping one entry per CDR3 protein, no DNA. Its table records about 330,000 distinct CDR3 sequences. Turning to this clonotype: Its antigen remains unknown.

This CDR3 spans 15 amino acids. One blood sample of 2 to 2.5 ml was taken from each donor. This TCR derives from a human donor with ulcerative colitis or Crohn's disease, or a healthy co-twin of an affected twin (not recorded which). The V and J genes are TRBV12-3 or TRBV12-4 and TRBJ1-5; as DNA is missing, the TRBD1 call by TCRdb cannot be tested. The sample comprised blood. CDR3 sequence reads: CASSTGSDSNQPQHF.